Listed here are 26 T cell receptor beta chains from one sample, sequenced in a study of OX40 agonist ivuxolimab in advanced cancers. Library prep was done by the immunoSEQ multiplex PCR assay. Entries here come from immuneACCESS through TCRdb and include only in-frame sequences with V and J called. Some clones fail to appear in such tables; in the studies checked, an unresolved V gene covers under half of the shortfall, and the cause of the remainder is unknown. Recorded for this sample are around 90,000 clones; roughly 91% of them occurred a single time. The ten largest clones capture roughly 2.1% of the sample. The source was CD4+ or CD8+ T cells sorted from blood, collected in a trial of the OX40 agonist ivuxolimab. The origin of the receptors is an adult with an advanced solid tumor such as melanoma, head and neck, liver or kidney cancer.

The chain uses TRBV7-2 and TRBJ1-1; tentatively, D is TRBD1 (5 bases). V lost 3 bases to trimming and J lost 4 bases, with 15 bases between them. The CDR3 runs to 15 residues. CDR1 and CDR2 from the germline V gene are SGHTA and FQGNSA. For the CDR3, the DNA is TGTGCCAGCAGCTTTGCTGGACAAACGGGCACTGAAGCTTTCTTT. Its protein product is CASSFAGQTGTEAFF.

This chain joins TRBV28 and TRBJ2-5; D uncertain. There are 14 residues in the CDR3. Germline CDR1 MDHEN, CDR2 SYDVKM. Trimming removed 7 bases from V and 9 bases from J, with 21 bases in between. Written as DNA, the CDR3 is TGTGCCAGCATGTCCGGGCTTTTGGGTTCGCCCCAGTACTTC. It specifies CASMSGLLGSPQYF.

The sample holds one count of this clone. The V gene is TRBV6-5, the J gene TRBJ1-1; 8 bases are shared with TRBD1. With V trimmed by 7 bases and J by 8 bases, 9 bases remained unmatched. Germline-derived CDR1 and CDR2 are MNHEY and SVGAGI. This CDR3 comprises 13 residues. The CDR3 is CASIKTGVPEAFF. In nucleotides, the CDR3 is TGTGCCAGCATTAAGACAGGGGTCCCAGAAGCTTTCTTT.

This clone has just one count. The V call is TRBV6-5, the J call TRBJ2-7; possible D gene TRBD1, 5 bases. The CDR3 has 14 residues. Trimming removed 5 bases at V and 1 base at J, with 12 bases between. Germline V lookup: CDR1 MNHEY, CDR2 SVGAGI. This CDR3 is CASSTSTGSYEQYF. For the CDR3, the DNA is TGTGCCAGCAGTACCTCTACAGGTTCCTACGAGCAGTACTTC.

The chain is built from TRBV28 and TRBJ1-5; weak D call: TRBD1 (6 bases). This CDR3 has 19 residues. With 7 bases removed from V and 3 bases from J, the gap between germline ends came to 28 bases. Germline CDR1 reads MDHEN; CDR2 reads SYDVKM. CDR3 loop: CASKDGLGGPGGPNQPQHF. The CDR3 DNA reads as TGTGCCAGCAAGGATGGCCTGGGGGGCCCGGGGGGTCCCAATCAGCCCCAGCATTTT. The full variable domain, completed using reference TRBV28 and TRBJ1-5, is DVKVTQSSRYLVKRTGEKVFLECVQDMDHENMFWYRQDPGLGLRLIYFSYDVKMKEKGDIPEGYSVSREKKERFSLILESASTNQTSMYLCASKDGLGGPGGPNQPQHFGDGTRLSIL.

This chain links TRBV28 with TRBJ1-5; maybe TRBD1 (6 bases). Germline V CDR1 and CDR2: MDHEN, SYDVKM. The CDR3 has 16 amino acids. V was cut by 3 bases and J by 0 bases, with 12 bases left in between. DNA for the CDR3: TGTGCCAGCAGTTTCGCCGGACAGTATAGCAATCAGCCCCAGCATTTT. Translated, it gives CASSFAGQYSNQPQHF. The whole variable domain, filled in from reference TRBV28 and TRBJ1-5, reads DVKVTQSSRYLVKRTGEKVFLECVQDMDHENMFWYRQDPGLGLRLIYFSYDVKMKEKGDIPEGYSVSREKKERFSLILESASTNQTSMYLCASSFAGQYSNQPQHFGDGTRLSIL.

The rearrangement links TRBV11-3 to TRBJ2-7; 10 nucleotides align to TRBD1. The trim removed 4 bases at V and 0 bases at J, leaving 6 bases unmatched. This CDR3 has 16 amino acids. Per germline, CDR1 SGHNT and CDR2 YENEEA. CDR3 DNA: TGTGCCAGCAGCTCCGGGACAGGGGTGAGCTCCTACGAGCAGTACTTC. It encodes CASSSGTGVSSYEQYF.

The chain employs TRBV5-6 and TRBJ2-3, with a weak D call TRBD2 (6 bases). The CDR3 runs to 15 residues. Germline loops: CDR1 SGHDT, CDR2 YYEEEE. Trimming stripped 0 bases from V and 4 bases from J, with 12 bases between. The CDR3, as DNA: TGTGCCAGCAGCTTGGCGGGACTCCTCCCAGATACGCAGTATTTT. Protein sequence: CASSLAGLLPDTQYF.

The chain joins TRBV7-2 to TRBJ1-5; D perhaps matches TRBD1 (5 bases). V shed 5 bases and J shed 7 bases, with 15 bases lying between them. Germline V gene data show CDR1 as SGHTA and CDR2 as FQGNSA. The CDR3 contains 14 residues. The CDR3 sequence is CASSPGVGGQPQHF. CDR3 coding DNA: TGTGCCAGCAGCCCTGGTGTGGGGGGGCAGCCCCAGCATTTT.

J is TRBJ2-3 and V is TRBV18; the D gene is possibly TRBD2 (6 bases). In germline, CDR1 is KGHSH, CDR2 LQKENI. V was pared by 3 bases and J by 2 bases, with 9 bases between. There are 14 residues in the CDR3. The DNA for the CDR3 is TGTGCCAGCTCACCTTTAGCGGACACAGATACGCAGTATTTT. Translation: CASSPLADTDTQYF.

This clone occurred once. The V gene is TRBV5-4, the J gene TRBJ2-6, with D uncertain. CDR1 is SGHNT, CDR2 YYREEE, per germline (reference sequence). The CDR3 contains 17 residues. V lost 0 bases to trimming and J lost 0 bases, with 10 bases between them. CDR3 protein: CASSLDRIASGANVLTF. The DNA for the CDR3 is TGTGCCAGCAGCTTGGACCGGATAGCCTCTGGGGCCAACGTCCTGACTTTC.

This chain uses TRBV21-1 with TRBJ1-3. TRBV21-1 is a known pseudogene. There are 14 residues in the CDR3. The CDR3 is CASSKMGGPKIPDF. The DNA of the CDR3 is TGTGCCAGCAGCAAAATGGGGGGTCCGAAAATCCCCGATTTT.

The chain has TRBV19 and TRBJ2-1, with TRBD2 identical over 12 bases. V shed 5 bases and J 6 bases; nucleotides not matched to a gene: 5. This CDR3 is 15 amino acids long. Germline values: CDR1 LNHDA, CDR2 SQIVND (reference sequence). This CDR3 is CASSPSGRATNEQFF. CDR3 bases: TGTGCCAGTAGTCCTAGCGGGAGGGCCACCAATGAGCAGTTCTTC. Variable domain in full (rest from reference TRBV19 and TRBJ2-1): DGGITQSPKYLFRKEGQNVTLSCEQNLNHDAMYWYRQDPGQGLRLIYYSQIVNDFQKGDIAEGYSVSREKKESFPLTVTSAQKNPTAFYLCASSPSGRATNEQFFGPGTRLTVL.

A remark on this clone: This sample also contains other DNA sequences that code for the same CDR3. The chain joins TRBV7-8 to TRBJ1-1, with D hard to call. V dropped 0 bases and J dropped 1 base, with 3 bases sitting between them. The CDR3 spans 13 residues. Looked up from germline, CDR1 is SGHVS and CDR2 is FQNEAQ. CDR3 protein: CASSLAGNTEAFF. The CDR3 DNA is TGTGCCAGCAGCTTAGCGGGGAACACTGAAGCTTTCTTT.

The CDR3 DNA reads as TGTGCCAGCAGCGCACAGGGGGGCGGCAATCAGCCCCAGCATTTT. Translating it yields CASSAQGGGNQPQHF. The rearrangement joins TRBV7-8 to TRBJ1-5; 8 nucleotides align to TRBD1. Germline V gene data show CDR1 as SGHVS and CDR2 as FQNEAQ. J lost 2 bases, V lost 5 bases, and 5 bases had no gene match. The CDR3 loop spans 15 amino acids.

The chain carries TRBV7-2 and TRBJ2-3; the D gene is possibly TRBD2 (6 bases). This CDR3 has 15 residues. The germline gives CDR1 SGHTA, CDR2 FQGNSA. V was clipped by 1 base and J by 5 bases, with 13 bases between them. CDR3 protein: CASSLVAEGGDTQYF. The CDR3 coding sequence is TGTGCCAGCAGCTTAGTGGCGGAGGGAGGAGATACGCAGTATTTT.

The V call is TRBV5-6, the J call TRBJ2-7; 7 bases map to TRBD1. Looked up from germline, CDR1 is SGHDT and CDR2 is YYEEEE. V gave up 4 bases and J gave up 2 bases; unmatched junction bases: 6. The CDR3 consists of 14 residues. The CDR3 DNA sequence: TGTGCCAGCAGCAAGGACAGGACAACCTACGAGCAGTACTTC. It translates to CASSKDRTTYEQYF.

This chain joins TRBV28 and TRBJ2-7, with D possibly TRBD1 on 8 matching bases. The CDR3 sequence is 15 residues long. The V end lost 1 base, the J end lost 7 bases, and 17 bases lay between the germline ends. CDR1 is MDHEN, CDR2 SYDVKM, per germline. The CDR3 DNA reads TGTGCCAGCAGTTTATTAGGGACAGGCGGGGGTGAGCAGTACTTC. Amino acids: CASSLLGTGGGEQYF.

This clone was detected a few times. The chain uses TRBV4-1 and TRBJ1-1; D is unclear. Germline V CDR1 and CDR2: MGHRA, YSYEKL. V lost 4 bases and J lost 1, with 10 bases in between. This CDR3 is built from 14 residues. The CDR3 bases are TGCGCCAGCAGCCCGCGAGGTTGGAACACTGAAGCTTTCTTT. Translation gives CASSPRGWNTEAFF.

Concerning this clone: Other nucleotide sequences from this sample produce the same CDR3. CDR3 protein: CASSSGGGTDTQYF. The CDR3 bases are TGTGCCAGCAGTTCAGGGGGCGGCACAGATACGCAGTATTTT. V is TRBV6-1 and J is TRBJ2-3, with 8 bases matching TRBD1. The CDR3 runs to 14 residues. CDR1 MNHNS and CDR2 SASEGT come from the germline V gene. V lost 5 bases and J lost 1; bases outside the gene matches: 2.

The genes are TRBV5-1 and TRBJ2-5, with TRBD1 identical over 7 bases. The CDR3 consists of 12 residues. After removal of 4 bases from V and 4 bases from J, the junction contained 1 base not matched to a gene. Germline CDR1 is SGHRS and CDR2 is YFSETQ. CDR3 sequence (DNA): TGCGCCAGCAGCACAGGGGTAGAGACCCAGTACTTC. This encodes CASSTGVETQYF.

The V call is TRBV10-1, the J call TRBJ2-2; the D gene is possibly TRBD1 (6 bases). This CDR3 contains 18 residues. From germline, CDR1 is WNHNN and CDR2 SYGVQD (reference sequence). Trimming stripped 0 bases from V and 5 bases from J, with 19 bases between. Here the CDR3 reads CASSESLLGAGLTGELFF. CDR3 in DNA: TGCGCCAGCAGTGAGTCGCTGTTGGGGGCTGGATTGACCGGGGAGCTGTTTTTT.

The chain combines TRBV5-1 with TRBJ1-2; D unclear. Trimming took 4 bases from V and 5 from J, leaving 9 bases between them. This CDR3 region has 12 residues. Germline assignment: CDR1 SGHRS and CDR2 YFSETQ. CDR3: CASSLDQYGYTF. CDR3 DNA: TGCGCCAGCAGCCTGGACCAGTATGGCTACACCTTC.

This sequence joins TRBV11-2 and TRBJ2-5; the D gene is possibly TRBD2 (5 bases). Germline loops: CDR1 SGHAT, CDR2 FQNNGV. Trimming left V 4 bases short and J 0 bases short, with 9 bases between. The CDR3 runs to 14 residues. Here the CDR3 DNA reads TGTGCCAGCAGCTCCGCGGGTAACCAAGAGACCCAGTACTTC. It codes for CASSSAGNQETQYF.

This clone was seen just once. V usage is TRBV7-2 and J usage is TRBJ2-3; 8 bases are a match to TRBD1. The length of the CDR3 is 16 residues. Germline lookup yields CDR1 SGHTA and CDR2 FQGNSA. V shed 4 bases and J 0 bases; nucleotides not matched to a gene: 6. The CDR3 reads CASSYLPGGSTDTQYF. CDR3 in DNA: TGTGCCAGCAGCTATCTACCAGGGGGCAGCACAGATACGCAGTATTTT.

The chain links TRBV19 to TRBJ1-5; D gene unclear. Germline-derived CDR1 and CDR2 are LNHDA and SQIVND (reference sequence). This CDR3 is 14 amino acids long. Trimming removed 0 bases at V and 4 bases at J, with 7 bases between. CDR3 in DNA: TGTGCCAGTAGTATAGATCTCATAAATCAGCCCCAGCATTTT. Translating it yields CASSIDLINQPQHF.